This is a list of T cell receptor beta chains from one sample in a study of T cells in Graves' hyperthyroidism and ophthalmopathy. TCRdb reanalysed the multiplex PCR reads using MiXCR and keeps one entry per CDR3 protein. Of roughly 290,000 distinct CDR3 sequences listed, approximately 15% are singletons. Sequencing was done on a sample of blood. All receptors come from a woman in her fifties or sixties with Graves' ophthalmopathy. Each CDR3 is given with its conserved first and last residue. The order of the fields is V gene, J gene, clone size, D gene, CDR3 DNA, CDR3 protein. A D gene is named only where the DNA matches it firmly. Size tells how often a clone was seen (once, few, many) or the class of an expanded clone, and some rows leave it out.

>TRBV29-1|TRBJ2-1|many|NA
TGCAGCCTTACCACAGCGGAACTTTCCTACAATGAGCAGTTCTTC
CSLTTAELSYNEQFF
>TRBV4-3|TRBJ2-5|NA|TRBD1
TGCGCCAGCAGCGTGGGAGACAGGGAAGAGACCCAGTACTTC
CASSVGDREETQYF
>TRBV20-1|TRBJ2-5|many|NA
TGCAGTGCTGCCGGGACAACACAAGAGACCCAGTACTTC
CSAAGTTQETQYF
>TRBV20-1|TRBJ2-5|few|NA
TGCAGTGTGAGCAACCAAGAGACCCAGTACTTC
CSVSNQETQYF
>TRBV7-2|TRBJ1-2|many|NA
TGTGCCAGCAGCAATAGTGAGGGGGGTGGTAACTATGGCTACACCTTC
CASSNSEGGGNYGYTF
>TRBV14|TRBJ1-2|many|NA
TGTGCCAGCAGCATCGACACAGGGTTAGGCTATGGCTACACCTTC
CASSIDTGLGYGYTF
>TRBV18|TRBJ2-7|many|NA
TGTGCCACCGCCACCGGGACAACTTCCTACGAGCAGTACTTC
CATATGTTSYEQYF
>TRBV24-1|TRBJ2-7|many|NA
TGTGCCACCAGTGATATCCGGGACATCTCCTACGAGCAGTACTTC
CATSDIRDISYEQYF
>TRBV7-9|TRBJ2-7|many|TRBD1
TGTGCCAGCAGCTCGTTACCGGGACAGGGGCTCTACGAGCAGTACTTC
CASSSLPGQGLYEQYF
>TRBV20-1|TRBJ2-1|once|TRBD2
TGCAGTGCTAGATCAGCGGGAGACTACAATGAGCAGTTCTTC
CSARSAGDYNEQFF
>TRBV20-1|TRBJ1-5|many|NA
TGCAGTGCTAGAAAGGTCCGGGCCCGGACGGAGCCCCAGCATTTT
CSARKVRARTEPQHF
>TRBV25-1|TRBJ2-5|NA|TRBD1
TGTGCCAGCAGTGGCCAGGGGGCCGGAGAGACCCAGTACTTC
CASSGQGAGETQYF
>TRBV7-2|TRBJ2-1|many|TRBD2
TGTGCCAGCAGCTCCGGGACTAGTTTCAATGAGCAGTTCTTC
CASSSGTSFNEQFF
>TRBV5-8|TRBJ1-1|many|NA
TGTGCCAGCAGCCCGGTTGGGGAGGCGAATACTGAAGCTTTCTTT
CASSPVGEANTEAFF
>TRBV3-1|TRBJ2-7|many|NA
TGTGCCAGCAGCCCGGGGGACTCAATACATTCGGGCTCCTACGAGCAGTACTTC
CASSPGDSIHSGSYEQYF
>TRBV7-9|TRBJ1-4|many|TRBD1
TGTGCCAGCAGCCCCCGACAGGGACGGGATGAAAAACTGTTTTTT
CASSPRQGRDEKLFF
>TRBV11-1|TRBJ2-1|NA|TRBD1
TGTGCCAGCAGCTTTCGATCGACCGGGACAGGGGGTTACGGGGAGCAGTTCTTC
CASSFRSTGTGGYGEQFF
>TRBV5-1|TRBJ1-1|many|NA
TGCGCCAGCAGCTTGGGGGGGATTGGGAACACTGAAGCTTTCTTT
CASSLGGIGNTEAFF
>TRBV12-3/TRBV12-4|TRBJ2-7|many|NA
TGTGCCAGCAGATCTTCCGGTCGGGCCCCCTCCTACGAGCAGTACTTC
CASRSSGRAPSYEQYF
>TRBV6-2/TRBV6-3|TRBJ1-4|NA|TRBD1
TGTGCCAGCAGTTACTCAGGACAGGTCTTTCGCTCTCGGGCAAAACTGTTTTTT
CASSYSGQVFRSRAKLFF
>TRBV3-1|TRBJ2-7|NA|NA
TGTGCCAGCAGCCAAGCGGGGGGCGGCTCCTACGAGCAGTACTTC
CASSQAGGGSYEQYF
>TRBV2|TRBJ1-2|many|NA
TGTGCCACCGGGACGGAAGGCTACACCTTC
CATGTEGYTF
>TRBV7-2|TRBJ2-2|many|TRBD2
TGTGCCAGCAGCCACGCGACGGGGGGAAACACCGGGGAGCTGTTTTTT
CASSHATGGNTGELFF
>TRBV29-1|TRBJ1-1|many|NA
TGCAGCGCAAAGGAGGACATCACTGAAGCTTTCTTT
CSAKEDITEAFF
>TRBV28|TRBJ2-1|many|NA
TGTGCCAGCAGTCCTCCGGCTAGGGAGCAGTTCTTC
CASSPPAREQFF
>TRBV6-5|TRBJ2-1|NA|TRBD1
TGTGCCAGCAGTTACTCGGGACAGCCCTACAATGAGCAGTTCTTC
CASSYSGQPYNEQFF
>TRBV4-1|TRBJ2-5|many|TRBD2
TGCGCCAGCAGCCAAGGAGCGTTAGCTAGCGGGCGGAAGGAGACCCAGTACTTC
CASSQGALASGRKETQYF
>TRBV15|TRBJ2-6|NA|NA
TGTGCCACCAACATTGAATCTGGGGCCAACGTCCTGACTTTC
CATNIESGANVLTF
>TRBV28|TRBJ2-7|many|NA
TGTGCCAGCAGTTTTGGACCGGACTTCCACTACGAGCAGTACTTC
CASSFGPDFHYEQYF
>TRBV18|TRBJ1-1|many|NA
TGTGCCAGCTCACCCATTCGCACTGAAGCTTTCTTT
CASSPIRTEAFF
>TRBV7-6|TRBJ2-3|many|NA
TGTGCCAGCAGCTTAACCCCGGATACGCAGTATTTT
CASSLTPDTQYF
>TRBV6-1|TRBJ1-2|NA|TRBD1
TGTGCCAGCACACCGGTGGACAGGGTCGATGGCCATACCTTC
CASTPVDRVDGHTF
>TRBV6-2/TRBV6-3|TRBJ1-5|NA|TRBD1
TGTGCCAGCAGTTCAGCACAGGGGGATCAGCCCCAGCATTTT
CASSSAQGDQPQHF
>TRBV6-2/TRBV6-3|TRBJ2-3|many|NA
TGTGCCAGCGGAGGGGACCTCGCGGCGGATACGCAGTATTTT
CASGGDLAADTQYF
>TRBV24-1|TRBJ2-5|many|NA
TGTGCCACCAGTGAGGGGCCCACTCCCCAAGAGACCCAGTACTTC
CATSEGPTPQETQYF
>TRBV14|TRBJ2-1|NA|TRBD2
TGTGCCAGCACCCACCGAGCGGGAGGGCATAATGAGCAGTTCTTC
CASTHRAGGHNEQFF
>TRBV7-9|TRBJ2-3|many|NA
TGTGCCAGCAGCTTAGGTAGACTTCCCACAGATACGCAGTATTTT
CASSLGRLPTDTQYF
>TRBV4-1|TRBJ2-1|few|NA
TGCGCCAGCAGTCCCTTGATCGGGGGGCGCGGGAATGAGCAGTTCTTC
CASSPLIGGRGNEQFF
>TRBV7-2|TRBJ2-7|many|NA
TGTGCCAGCAGCTTAGTGTCGTCGGGCAGGAGCTCCTACGAGCAGTACTTC
CASSLVSSGRSSYEQYF
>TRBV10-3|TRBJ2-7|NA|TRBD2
TGTGCCATACGGGGGGGCCGGGCGGAGAAGCAGTACTTC
CAIRGGRAEKQYF
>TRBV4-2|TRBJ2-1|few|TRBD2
TGTGCCAGCAGCCAAGATGGGAGCGGGGGGCACAATGAGCAGTTCTTC
CASSQDGSGGHNEQFF
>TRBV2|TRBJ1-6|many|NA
TGTGCCAGCGCTCCGGGTGCGGTCGGTTCACCCCTCCACTTT
CASAPGAVGSPLHF
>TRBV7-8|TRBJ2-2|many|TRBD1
TGTGCCAGCAGCCCTGGGACAGGGGTCGGCACCGGGGAGCTGTTTTTT
CASSPGTGVGTGELFF
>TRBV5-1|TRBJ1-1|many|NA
TGTGCCAGCAGGCGGGACCGAGTGAACACTGAAGCTTTCTTT
CASRRDRVNTEAFF
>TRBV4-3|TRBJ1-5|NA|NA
TGCGCCAGCAGCCAAGAGGGGGCAGGCAATCAGCCCCAGCATTTT
CASSQEGAGNQPQHF
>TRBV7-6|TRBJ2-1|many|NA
TGTGCCAGCAGCTTAGCGCGAGTGGGCCCCAATGAGCAGTTCTTC
CASSLARVGPNEQFF
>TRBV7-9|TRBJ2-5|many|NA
TGTGCCAGCAGCTTACGAGGGGGAGGGCAAGAGACCCAGTACTTC
CASSLRGGGQETQYF
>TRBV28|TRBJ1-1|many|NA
TGTGCCAGCAGTTCAACCGACCTGAACACTGAAGCTTTCTTT
CASSSTDLNTEAFF
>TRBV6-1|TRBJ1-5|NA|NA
TGTGCCAGCAGGTTGCAAAAAGGGGGTCAGCCCCAGCATTTT
CASRLQKGGQPQHF
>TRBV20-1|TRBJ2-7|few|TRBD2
TGCAGTGCTACCTTAAGCGGGAGGAAGCAGTACTTC
CSATLSGRKQYF
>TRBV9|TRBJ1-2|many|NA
TGTGCCAGCAGCTCCCCAGGGAGAATCTATGGCTACACCTTC
CASSSPGRIYGYTF
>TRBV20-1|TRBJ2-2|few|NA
TGCAGTGCTAGAGATCGAGGGGTCTACACCGGGGAGCTGTTTTTT
CSARDRGVYTGELFF
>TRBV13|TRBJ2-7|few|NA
TGTGCCAGCAGCTTAGTCCGGGACCTTAAATACGAGCAGTACTTC
CASSLVRDLKYEQYF
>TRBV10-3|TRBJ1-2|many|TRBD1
TGTGCCATCAGCCCGGGACAGGGGGAGCATGGCTACACCTTC
CAISPGQGEHGYTF
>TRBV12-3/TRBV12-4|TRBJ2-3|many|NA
TGTGCCAGCAGTTTTTACACAGATACGCAGTATTTT
CASSFYTDTQYF